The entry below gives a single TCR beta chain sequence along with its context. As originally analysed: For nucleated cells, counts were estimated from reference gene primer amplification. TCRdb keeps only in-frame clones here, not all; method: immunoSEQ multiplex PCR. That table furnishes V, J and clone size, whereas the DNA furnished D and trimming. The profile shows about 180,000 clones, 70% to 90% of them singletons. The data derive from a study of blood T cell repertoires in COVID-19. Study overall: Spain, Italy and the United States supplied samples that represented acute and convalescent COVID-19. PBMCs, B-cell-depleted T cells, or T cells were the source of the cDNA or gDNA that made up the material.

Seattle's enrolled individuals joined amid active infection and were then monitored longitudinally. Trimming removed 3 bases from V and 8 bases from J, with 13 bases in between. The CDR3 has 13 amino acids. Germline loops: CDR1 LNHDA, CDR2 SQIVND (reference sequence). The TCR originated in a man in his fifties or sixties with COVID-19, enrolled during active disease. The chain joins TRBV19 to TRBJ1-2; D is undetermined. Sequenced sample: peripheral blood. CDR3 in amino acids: CASSIRDFGGYTF. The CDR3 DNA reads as TGTGCCAGTAGTATTCGAGACTTTGGGGGCTACACCTTC.